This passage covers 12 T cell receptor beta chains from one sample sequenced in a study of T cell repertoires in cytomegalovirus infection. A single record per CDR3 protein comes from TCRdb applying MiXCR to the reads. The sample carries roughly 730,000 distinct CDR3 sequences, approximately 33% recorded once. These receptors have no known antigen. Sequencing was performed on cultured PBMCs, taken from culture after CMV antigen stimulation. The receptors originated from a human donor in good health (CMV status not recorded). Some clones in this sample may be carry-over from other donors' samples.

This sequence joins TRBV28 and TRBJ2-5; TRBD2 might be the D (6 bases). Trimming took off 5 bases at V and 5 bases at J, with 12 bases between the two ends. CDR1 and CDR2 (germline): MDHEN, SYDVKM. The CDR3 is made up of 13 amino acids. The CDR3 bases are TGTGCCAGCAGTATCGGGAGCTATGAGACCCAGTACTTC. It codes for CASSIGSYETQYF.

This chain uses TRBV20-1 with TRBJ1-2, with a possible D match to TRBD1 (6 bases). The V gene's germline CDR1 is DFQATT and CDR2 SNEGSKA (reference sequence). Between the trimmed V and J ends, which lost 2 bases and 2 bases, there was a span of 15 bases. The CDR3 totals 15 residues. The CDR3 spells CSARTISTGNYGYTF. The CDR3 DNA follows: TGCAGTGCTAGAACCATCAGCACAGGGAACTATGGCTACACCTTC.

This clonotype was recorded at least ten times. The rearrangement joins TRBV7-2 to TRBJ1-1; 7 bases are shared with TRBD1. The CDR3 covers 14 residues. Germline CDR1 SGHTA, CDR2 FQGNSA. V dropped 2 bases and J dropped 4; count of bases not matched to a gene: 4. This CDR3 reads CASSLNTGATEAFF. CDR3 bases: TGTGCCAGCAGCTTAAATACAGGGGCCACTGAAGCTTTCTTT. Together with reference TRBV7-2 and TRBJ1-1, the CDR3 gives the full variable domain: GAGVSQSPSNKVTEKGKDVELRCDPISGHTALYWYRQSLGQGLEFLIYFQGNSAPDKSGLPSDRFSAERTGGSVSTLTIQRTQQEDSAVYLCASSLNTGATEAFFGQGTRLTVV.

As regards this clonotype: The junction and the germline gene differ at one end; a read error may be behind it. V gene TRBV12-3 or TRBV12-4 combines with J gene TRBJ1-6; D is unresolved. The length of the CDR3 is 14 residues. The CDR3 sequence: CASSQGPLEAPLQF. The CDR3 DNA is TGTGCCAGCAGCCAAGGTCCCCTAGAGGCACCCCTCCAATTT.

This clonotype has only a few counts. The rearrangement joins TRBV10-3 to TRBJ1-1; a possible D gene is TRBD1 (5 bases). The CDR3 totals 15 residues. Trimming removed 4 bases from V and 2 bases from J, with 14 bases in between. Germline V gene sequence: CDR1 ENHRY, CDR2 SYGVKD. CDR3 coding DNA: TGTGCCATCAGTGGCTTGGGACGGCAAAACACTGAAGCTTTCTTT. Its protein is CAISGLGRQNTEAFF.

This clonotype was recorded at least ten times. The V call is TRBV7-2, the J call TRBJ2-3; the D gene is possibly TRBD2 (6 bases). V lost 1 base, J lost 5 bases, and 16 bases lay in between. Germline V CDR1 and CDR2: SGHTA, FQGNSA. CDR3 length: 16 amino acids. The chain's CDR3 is CASSLVPGRLEDTQYF. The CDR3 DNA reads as TGTGCCAGCAGCTTAGTCCCAGGGAGGTTGGAAGATACGCAGTATTTT.

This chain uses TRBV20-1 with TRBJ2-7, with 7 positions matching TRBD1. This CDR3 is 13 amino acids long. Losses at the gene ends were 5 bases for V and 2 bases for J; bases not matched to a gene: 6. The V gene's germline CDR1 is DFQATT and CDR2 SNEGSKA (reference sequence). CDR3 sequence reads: CSASTGTAYEQYF. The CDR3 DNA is TGCAGTGCTTCGACTGGGACAGCCTACGAGCAGTACTTC.

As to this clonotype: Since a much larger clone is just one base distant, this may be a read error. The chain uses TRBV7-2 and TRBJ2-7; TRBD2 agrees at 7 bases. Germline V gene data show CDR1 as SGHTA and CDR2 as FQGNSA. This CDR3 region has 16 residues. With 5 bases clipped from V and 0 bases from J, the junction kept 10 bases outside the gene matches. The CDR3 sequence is CTSSRWGGGLSYEQYF. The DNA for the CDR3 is TGTACCAGCAGCCGATGGGGGGGAGGCCTCTCCTACGAGCAGTACTTC.

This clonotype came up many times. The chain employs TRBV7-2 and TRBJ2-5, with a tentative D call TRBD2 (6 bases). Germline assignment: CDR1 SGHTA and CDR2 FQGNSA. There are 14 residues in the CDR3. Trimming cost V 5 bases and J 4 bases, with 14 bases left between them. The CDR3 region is CASSRGGPRETQYF. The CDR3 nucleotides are TGTGCCAGCAGCAGGGGAGGACCTCGAGAGACCCAGTACTTC.

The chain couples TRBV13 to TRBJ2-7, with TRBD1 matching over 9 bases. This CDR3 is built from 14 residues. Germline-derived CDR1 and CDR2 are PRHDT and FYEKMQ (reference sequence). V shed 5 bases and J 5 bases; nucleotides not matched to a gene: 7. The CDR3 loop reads CASSDRTGVHEQYF. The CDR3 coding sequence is TGTGCCAGCAGCGACCGGACAGGGGTCCACGAGCAGTACTTC.

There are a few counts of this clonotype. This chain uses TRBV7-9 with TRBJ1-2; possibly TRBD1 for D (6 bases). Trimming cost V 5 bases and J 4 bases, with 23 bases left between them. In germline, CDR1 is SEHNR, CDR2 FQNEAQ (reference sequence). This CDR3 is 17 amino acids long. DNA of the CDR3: TGTGCCAGCAGCGGGGCTCGGGGGGGCGCAGAGACCTATGGCTACACCTTC. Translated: CASSGARGGAETYGYTF.

The CDR3 loop reads CATDRGTYGEQYF. As DNA, the CDR3 is TGTGCCACAGACCGGGGGACGTACGGAGAGCAGTACTTC. The rearrangement links TRBV7-9 to TRBJ2-7; TRBD2 might be the D (6 bases). The CDR3 is 13 residues long. Trimming removed 10 bases at V and 7 bases at J, with 20 bases between. Germline assignment: CDR1 SEHNR and CDR2 FQNEAQ (reference sequence).